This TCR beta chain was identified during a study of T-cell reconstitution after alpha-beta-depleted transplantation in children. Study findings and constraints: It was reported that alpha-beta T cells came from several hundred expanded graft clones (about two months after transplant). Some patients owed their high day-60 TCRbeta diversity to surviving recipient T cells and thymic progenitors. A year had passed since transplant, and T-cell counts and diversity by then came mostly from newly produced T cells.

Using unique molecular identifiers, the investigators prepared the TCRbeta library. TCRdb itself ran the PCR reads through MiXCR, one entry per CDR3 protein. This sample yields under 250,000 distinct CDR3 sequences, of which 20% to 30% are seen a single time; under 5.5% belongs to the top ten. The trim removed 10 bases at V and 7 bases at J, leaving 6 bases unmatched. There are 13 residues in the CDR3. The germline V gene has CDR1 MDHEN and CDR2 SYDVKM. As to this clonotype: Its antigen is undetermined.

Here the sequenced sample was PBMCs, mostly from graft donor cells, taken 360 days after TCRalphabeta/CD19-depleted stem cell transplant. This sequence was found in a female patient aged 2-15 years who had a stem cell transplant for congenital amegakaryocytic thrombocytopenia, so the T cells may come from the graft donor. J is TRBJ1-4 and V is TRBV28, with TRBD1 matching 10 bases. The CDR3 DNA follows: TGTGCCACCGAGGACAGGGGGAGTGAAAAACTGTTTTTT. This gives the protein CATEDRGSEKLFF.